The T cell receptor (beta chain) described here comes from a study of early T cells in non-severe SARS-CoV-2 infection. The library protocol tagged individual cDNA molecules with unique molecular identifiers. Each CDR3 protein gets one entry after TCRdb re-called the 5' RACE reads with MiXCR. Here the sample spans roughly 29,000 distinct CDR3 sequences, approximately 2.9% being singletons. This clonotype appeared many times. The antigen is undetermined. General study results and limits: Anti-spike CD8 specificities were favored by VDJdb matching, whose results missed private and CD4 specificities.

Germline V gives CDR1 SGHDT, CDR2 YYEEEE. This CDR3 comprises 14 residues. V was shortened by 4 bases and J by 4 bases, with 9 bases between the two germline ends. The V gene is TRBV5-6, the J gene TRBJ1-6; D ambiguous. The receptor was derived from an adult who was a healthcare worker with PCR-confirmed SARS-CoV-2 infection or an uninfected control (not recorded which). Sequences were obtained from whole blood. Written as DNA, the CDR3 is TGTGCCAGCAGCCTTGACACATATAATTCACCCCTCCACTTT. This sequence encodes CASSLDTYNSPLHF.